The 29 T cell receptor beta chains below all came from one sample that was sequenced in a study of control samples from healthy donors and cancer patients. The protocol was immunoSEQ multiplex PCR, while the TCRdb copy is restricted to in-frame clones and leaves out a portion. Among approximately 210,000 clones listed, over 80% were seen once. The sample was blood. The receptors come from a man aged 25-40 years in good health.

J is TRBJ1-3 and V is TRBV2; D gene unclear. This CDR3 is 13 amino acids long. V was trimmed by 10 bases and J by 2 bases, leaving 12 bases between them. Germline assignment: CDR1 SNHLY and CDR2 FYNNEI. The CDR3 region has the DNA TGTGCCACCGCGGACCGTACTGGAAACACCATATATTTT. Its translation is CATADRTGNTIYF.

The chain couples TRBV10-3 to TRBJ2-7; 8 nucleotides align to TRBD1. Germline-derived CDR1 and CDR2 are ENHRY and SYGVKD. V shed 10 bases, J shed 6 bases, and the junction held 11 bases outside the gene matches. This CDR3 is built from 13 residues. The chain's CDR3 is CATEKQGGSEQYF. In nucleotides, the CDR3 is TGTGCCACCGAAAAACAGGGGGGTTCCGAGCAGTACTTC.

The chain is built from TRBV6-5 and TRBJ1-2; D unclear. V was cut by 2 bases and J by 8 bases, with 12 bases left in between. This CDR3 has 13 residues. Germline loops: CDR1 MNHEY, CDR2 SVGAGI. The CDR3 sequence: CASSYTQIWGYTF. The CDR3 region has the DNA TGTGCCAGCAGTTACACTCAGATTTGGGGCTACACCTTC.

The chain employs TRBV9 and TRBJ2-1; 9 bases map to TRBD1. CDR3 length equals 13 residues. Germline CDR1 and CDR2: SGDLS and YYNGEE. V shed 9 bases and J 4 bases; nucleotides not matched to a gene: 5. The CDR3 protein is CATPGQGYNEQFF. For the CDR3, the DNA is TGTGCCACGCCGGGACAGGGTTACAATGAGCAGTTCTTC.

The chain is built from TRBV2 and TRBJ2-7, with D tentatively TRBD1 or TRBD2 (5 bases each). Trimming took 10 bases from V and 0 from J, leaving 19 bases between them. The CDR3 is made up of 15 amino acids. Germline CDR1 SNHLY, CDR2 FYNNEI. CDR3 DNA: TGTGCCACCACGCACGGGACGGTGATCTCCTACGAGCAGTACTTC. This encodes CATTHGTVISYEQYF.

With respect to this clone: A read error is likely, as this CDR3 ends without the conserved phenylalanine or tryptophan. No DNA is shown, since the ends of the CDR3 on it are uncertain; the CDR3 is the one TCRdb lists. The chain carries TRBV21-1 and TRBJ1-5. TRBV21-1 is designated a pseudogene. Termini included, the CDR3 measures 8 amino acids. Here the CDR3 reads CASSRRTR.

The gene calls are TRBV2 and TRBJ1-2; 7 bases fit TRBD1. The germline V gene encodes CDR1 SNHLY and CDR2 FYNNEI. The CDR3 totals 15 residues. The V and J ends lost 4 bases and 1 base, in that order; junction bases with no gene match: 6. CDR3 protein: CASSVSRGLNYGYTF. CDR3 DNA: TGTGCCAGCAGTGTTTCGAGGGGGCTTAACTATGGCTACACCTTC.

The V gene is TRBV19, the J gene TRBJ2-2; 7 bases line up with TRBD1. J lost 1 base, V lost 9 bases, and 8 bases had no gene match. Germline CDR1 reads LNHDA; CDR2 reads SQIVND (reference sequence). CDR3 length: 15 residues. The CDR3 loop is CARSLQGRNTGELFF. In nucleotides, the CDR3 is TGTGCCAGATCCCTACAGGGGAGGAACACCGGGGAGCTGTTTTTT.

This chain uses TRBV9 with TRBJ2-7, with 8 bases aligning to TRBD2. The CDR3 totals 14 residues. The germline V gene encodes CDR1 SGDLS and CDR2 YYNGEE. V lost 3 bases and J lost 4; bases outside the gene matches: 6. The CDR3 DNA reads TGTGCCAGCAGCGCAAGCGGGGGAAATTACGAGCAGTACTTC. It yields the protein CASSASGGNYEQYF.

The chain employs TRBV27 and TRBJ2-3; D unresolved. The CDR3 consists of 15 residues. Germline V lookup: CDR1 MNHEY, CDR2 SMNVEV (reference sequence). V lost 3 bases to trimming and J lost 1 base, with 11 bases between them. CDR3: CASSFETHGTDTQYF. In DNA form, the CDR3 reads TGTGCCAGCAGTTTTGAGACACACGGCACAGATACGCAGTATTTT.

The V and J genes are TRBV30 and TRBJ2-1; 9 positions match TRBD2. Germline values: CDR1 GTSNPN, CDR2 SVGIG (reference sequence). The CDR3 has 15 residues. The V segment lost 2 bases and the J segment 7 bases; nucleotides outside the gene matches: 9. CDR3 in amino acids: CAWSIGGGAGNEQFF. Written as DNA, the CDR3 is TGTGCCTGGAGTATCGGCGGGGGGGCGGGAAATGAGCAGTTCTTC.

CDR3 coding DNA: TGTGCCAGCAGCTTAGAACAGGGGGCTTCTGAAGCTTTCTTT. Protein product: CASSLEQGASEAFF. The chain carries TRBV7-9 and TRBJ1-1, with 9 bases fitting TRBD1. Per germline, CDR1 SEHNR and CDR2 FQNEAQ (reference sequence). The CDR3 loop spans 14 amino acids. V dropped 1 base and J dropped 6; count of bases not matched to a gene: 3.

The chain uses TRBV28 and TRBJ2-1, with 8 nucleotides matching TRBD1. With V trimmed by 3 bases and J by 7 bases, 8 bases remained unmatched. CDR3 length: 15 residues. From germline, CDR1 is MDHEN and CDR2 SYDVKM. The CDR3 bases are TGTGCCAGCAGTTTGCCAGGGGGCATTAGGAATGAGCAGTTCTTC. Protein product: CASSLPGGIRNEQFF.

The rearrangement uses TRBV7-3 and TRBJ2-1; 10 bases map to TRBD2. This CDR3 contains 17 residues. The junction had 11 bases not matched to a gene; V was cut back by 2 bases and J by 7 bases. Germline CDR1 is SGHTA and CDR2 is FQGTGA. In DNA, the CDR3 is TGTGCCAGCAGCTTACTGCACTTAGCGGGGGGTCTTAATGAGCAGTTCTTC. Its protein is CASSLLHLAGGLNEQFF.

The rearrangement links TRBV2 to TRBJ2-1, with D perhaps TRBD1 (6 bases). This CDR3 is built from 13 residues. Per germline, CDR1 SNHLY and CDR2 FYNNEI. V gave up 3 bases and J gave up 8 bases, with 11 bases separating them. The CDR3 DNA reads TGTGCCAGCAGTGACTTTGGGGGCCATGAGCAGTTCTTC. Encoded protein: CASSDFGGHEQFF.

Written as DNA, the CDR3 is TGTGCCACCAGTGATACCCAGGGGCGGCAGCCCCAGCATTTT. Amino acids: CATSDTQGRQPQHF. V usage is TRBV24-1 and J usage is TRBJ1-5; weak D call: TRBD1 (6 bases). V dropped 3 bases and J dropped 7 bases, with 12 bases sitting between them. The germline gives CDR1 KGHDR, CDR2 SFDVKD. The CDR3 sequence is 14 residues long.

The chain carries TRBV3-1 (or the pseudogene TRBV3-2) and TRBJ2-7; D is unresolved. Germline assignment: CDR1 LGHDT and CDR2 YNNKEL (reference sequence). The V gene lost 0 bases and the J gene lost 12 bases, with 18 bases spanning the gap. The CDR3 has 14 amino acids. The CDR3 reads CASSQDVKGRRLYF. For the CDR3, the DNA is TGTGCCAGCAGCCAAGATGTTAAGGGTCGAAGGTTGTACTTC.

The genes are TRBV5-1 and TRBJ1-6; D not certain. The CDR3 is 17 amino acids. CDR1 and CDR2 (germline): SGHRS, YFSETQ. The germline V and J ends were trimmed by 0 bases and 9 bases, with 19 bases remaining between them. DNA for the CDR3: TGCGCCAGCAGCTTGGAAGGACGGTTTCGATATCGTTCACCCCTCCACTTT. Its protein is CASSLEGRFRYRSPLHF.

The chain employs TRBV27 and TRBJ1-4; D ambiguous. The V and J ends lost 3 bases and 8 bases respectively, with 16 bases between them. The germline V gene encodes CDR1 MNHEY and CDR2 SMNVEV (reference sequence). The CDR3 extends over 15 amino acids. The CDR3 DNA sequence: TGTGCCAGCAGTTTCCCACCCTGGGGAGGGGAAAAACTGTTTTTT. Encoded protein: CASSFPPWGGEKLFF. Filled out from reference TRBV27 and TRBJ1-4, the complete variable domain reads EAQVTQNPRYLITVTGKKLTVTCSQNMNHEYMSWYRQDPGLGLRQIYYSMNVEVTDKGDVPEGYKVSRKEKRNFPLILESPSPNQTSLYFCASSFPPWGGEKLFFGSGTQLSVL.

CDR3 sequence reads: CASSSTGTGSSQQYF. The CDR3 DNA reads TGTGCCAGCAGCTCTACCGGGACAGGGAGTTCCCAGCAGTACTTC. The rearrangement links TRBV7-6 to TRBJ2-7; 9 bases are shared with TRBD1. Germline CDR1 SGHVS, CDR2 FNYEAQ. V lost 4 bases to trimming and J lost 8 bases; unmatched junction nucleotides: 12. The CDR3 spans 15 residues.

The chain employs TRBV5-1 and TRBJ2-3, with 10 bases aligning to TRBD2. The length of the CDR3 is 16 residues. Per the germline V gene, CDR1 is SGHRS and CDR2 is YFSETQ. Losses at the gene ends were 4 bases for V and 0 bases for J; bases not matched to a gene: 5. In nucleotides, the CDR3 is TGCGCCAGCAGCCTAGCGGGGGCGACTAGCACAGATACGCAGTATTTT. Translated: CASSLAGATSTDTQYF.

CDR3 region: CASSSIPGPRGVNTGELFF. In nucleotides, the CDR3 is TGCGCCAGCAGCTCTATCCCGGGCCCCAGAGGGGTCAACACCGGGGAGCTGTTTTTT. The rearrangement uses TRBV5-1 and TRBJ2-2, with D possibly being TRBD1 or TRBD2 (5 bases each). The CDR3 contains 19 residues. Trimming removed 3 bases from V and 2 bases from J, with 23 bases in between. From germline, CDR1 is SGHRS and CDR2 YFSETQ.

The V call is TRBV19, the J call TRBJ2-1, with 8 nucleotides matching TRBD2. Germline V lookup: CDR1 LNHDA, CDR2 SQIVND (reference sequence). After removal of 5 bases from V and 0 bases from J, the junction contained 0 bases not matched to a gene. CDR3 size: 14 residues. The CDR3 region is CASSAGGSYNEQFF. CDR3 sequence (DNA): TGTGCCAGTAGTGCGGGGGGCTCCTACAATGAGCAGTTCTTC.

J is TRBJ1-5 and V is TRBV2, with D possibly matching TRBD1 (6 bases). CDR3 length: 14 residues. Between the trimmed V and J ends, which lost 2 bases and 2 bases, there was a span of 7 bases. Germline V gene sequence: CDR1 SNHLY, CDR2 FYNNEI. The CDR3: CASSEYRGNQPQHF. CDR3 coding DNA: TGTGCCAGCAGTGAATACAGGGGCAATCAGCCCCAGCATTTT.

The chain couples TRBV6-5 to TRBJ1-2, with TRBD1 identical over 10 bases. The germline V gene encodes CDR1 MNHEY and CDR2 SVGAGI. V shed 6 bases and J 6 bases; nucleotides not matched to a gene: 10. The CDR3 runs 15 residues. The CDR3 nucleotides are TGTGCCAGCAGGCCAACCGGGACAGGGGCCGATGGCTACACCTTC. As protein: CASRPTGTGADGYTF.

This chain uses TRBV7-8 with TRBJ1-1; D is undetermined. V lost 1 base to trimming and J lost 1 base, with 10 bases between them. Per germline, CDR1 SGHVS and CDR2 FQNEAQ. The CDR3 has 15 amino acids. The DNA of the CDR3 is TGTGCCAGCAGCTTAGTGGGCAGGCGGAACACTGAAGCTTTCTTT. The encoded protein is CASSLVGRRNTEAFF.

CDR3 sequence reads: CASSGRNTEAFF. The CDR3 DNA sequence: TGTGCCAGCAGTGGGCGCAACACTGAAGCTTTCTTT. This rearrangement joins TRBV12-3 or TRBV12-4 to TRBJ1-1, with D unclear. The CDR3 has 12 amino acids. Trimming pared 5 bases from V and 2 bases from J, leaving 6 bases between.

This rearrangement joins TRBV12-5 to TRBJ1-3; 8 bases fit TRBD1. CDR1 is LGHNT, CDR2 FRNRAP, per germline. CDR3 length: 17 residues. V lost 5 bases to trimming and J lost 0 bases; unmatched junction nucleotides: 9. For the CDR3, the DNA is TGTGCTAGTGGTCCGGGACAGGTCCCTTACTCTGGAAACACCATATATTTT. Translating gives CASGPGQVPYSGNTIYF. The whole variable domain, remainder taken from reference TRBV12-5 and TRBJ1-3, is DARVTQTPRHKVTEMGQEVTMRCQPILGHNTVFWYRQTMMQGLELLAYFRNRAPLDDSGMPKDRFSAEMPDATLATLKIQPSEPRDSAVYFCASGPGQVPYSGNTIYFGEGSWLTVV.

This chain joins TRBV10-1 and TRBJ2-3; 7 nucleotides match TRBD1. Germline CDR1 is WNHNN and CDR2 is SYGVQD (reference sequence). The CDR3 length is 13 residues. J gave up 6 bases and V 6 bases, and 6 bases lay outside the gene matches. As DNA, the CDR3 is TGCGCCAGCAGCCGGACAGGTATCGATACGCAGTATTTT. This encodes CASSRTGIDTQYF.